One and the same sample provided the 12 T cell receptor beta chains below, sequenced in a study of blood T cells in healthy people across ages. With a J-beta primer mix and a sample-barcoded 5' primer, a second PCR ran 7 to 11 cycles. From the 5' RACE reads, TCRdb called clonotypes with MiXCR, one entry per CDR3 protein. The data contain 600,000 to 850,000 distinct CDR3 sequences, roughly 25% of them singletons. The data were also submitted as part of a second study, on T cells of mothers and their children.

Sequencing input: blood. The source of these receptors is a boy younger than 18 in good health.

The V and J genes are TRBV29-1 and TRBJ1-5; D remains unclear. Germline V gene sequence: CDR1 SQVTM, CDR2 ANQGSEA. V was pared by 0 bases and J by 7 bases, with 10 bases between. The CDR3 consists of 13 residues. CDR3 protein: CSVEDHAGQPQHF. The DNA for the CDR3 is TGCAGCGTTGAAGATCATGCAGGCCAGCCCCAGCATTTT.

This clonotype was recorded a few times. The chain carries TRBV6-1 and TRBJ1-4; perhaps TRBD1 as D (5 bases). CDR1 MNHNS and CDR2 SASEGT come from the germline V gene. Trimming took off 5 bases at V and 3 bases at J, with 22 bases between the two ends. The CDR3 is 18 amino acids. CDR3 in DNA: TGTGCCAGCAGTCCTTCGAGCGGGGGGGTTTATTCTAATGAAAAACTGTTTTTT. It is translated as CASSPSSGGVYSNEKLFF.

The V and J genes are TRBV9 and TRBJ2-1, with 11 bases aligning to TRBD2. Germline V gives CDR1 SGDLS, CDR2 YYNGEE. This CDR3 contains 16 residues. J lost 8 bases, V lost 4 bases, and 11 bases had no gene match. CDR3 loop: CASSLAGGSPGDEQFF. The CDR3 DNA sequence: TGTGCCAGCAGCCTAGCGGGAGGCTCCCCAGGTGATGAGCAGTTCTTC. The full variable domain, completed using reference TRBV9 and TRBJ2-1, is DSGVTQTPKHLITATGQRVTLRCSPRSGDLSVYWYQQSLDQGLQFLIQYYNGEERAKGNILERFSAQQFPDLHSELNLSSLELGDSALYFCASSLAGGSPGDEQFFGPGTRLTVL.

There are a few counts of this clonotype. The chain is built from TRBV11-2 and TRBJ2-3; D is unclear. The CDR3 is 14 residues long. Trimming shortened V by 2 bases and J by 4 bases, and 10 bases separated the two germline ends. The V gene's germline CDR1 is SGHAT and CDR2 FQNNGV. The CDR3 region is CASSLQRAPDTQYF. CDR3 DNA sequence: TGTGCCAGCAGCTTACAGCGTGCCCCAGATACGCAGTATTTT.

This clonotype has just a few counts. This sequence joins TRBV27 and TRBJ2-5; 10 positions agree with TRBD2. The trim removed 2 bases at V and 2 bases at J, leaving 8 bases unmatched. CDR3 size: 17 residues. Germline V gene sequence: CDR1 MNHEY, CDR2 SMNVEV (reference sequence). In nucleotides, the CDR3 is TGTGCCAGCAGTTTAGGGGCTAGCGGGAGACAGCAAGAGACCCAGTACTTC. Protein: CASSLGASGRQQETQYF.

This chain connects TRBV29-1 to TRBJ2-5; 9 nucleotides line up with TRBD1. With 6 bases clipped from V and 3 bases from J, the junction kept 8 bases outside the gene matches. From germline, CDR1 is SQVTM and CDR2 ANQGSEA. The CDR3 has 14 amino acids. In nucleotides, the CDR3 is TGCAGCGTGGAGGACAGGGGAGCCAAAGAGACCCAGTACTTC. It codes for CSVEDRGAKETQYF.

There are a few counts of this clonotype. The V gene is TRBV29-1, the J gene TRBJ1-2; tentatively, D is TRBD1 (5 bases). The CDR3 sequence is 13 residues long. Germline V gives CDR1 SQVTM, CDR2 ANQGSEA. Trimming shortened V by 0 bases and J by 5 bases, and 10 bases separated the two germline ends. DNA for the CDR3: TGCAGCGTTGAAGACAGGGATGGTTATGGCTACACCTTC. Translating it yields CSVEDRDGYGYTF. The full variable domain, completed using reference TRBV29-1 and TRBJ1-2, is SAVISQKPSRDICQRGTSLTIQCQVDSQVTMMFWYRQQPGQSLTLIATANQGSEATYESGFVIDKFPISRPNLTFSTLTVSNMSPEDSSIYLCSVEDRDGYGYTFGSGTRLTVV.

The table lists this clonotype with many counts. This chain uses TRBV21-1 with TRBJ2-5; the table's D call, TRBD2, has no DNA check behind it. TRBV21-1 corresponds to a pseudogene. CDR3 length equals 19 residues. The CDR3 loop is CASSNKTSARSKGKETQYF. DNA of the CDR3: TGTGCCAGCAGCAATAAGACTAGCGCCCGATCCAAGGGAAAAGAGACCCAGTACTTC.

The chain uses TRBV9 and TRBJ2-7; D assignment may be TRBD1 or TRBD2 (5 bases each). Germline V gives CDR1 SGDLS, CDR2 YYNGEE. This CDR3 is 18 amino acids long. V shed 0 bases and J shed 7 bases, with 26 bases lying between them. The CDR3 DNA follows: TGTGCCAGCAGCGTAGAATGTATTCGGGGCCCGATAAACCGGGAGCAGTACTTC. This encodes CASSVECIRGPINREQYF. Using reference TRBV9 and TRBJ2-7 for the parts outside the CDR3, the full variable domain is DSGVTQTPKHLITATGQRVTLRCSPRSGDLSVYWYQQSLDQGLQFLIQYYNGEERAKGNILERFSAQQFPDLHSELNLSSLELGDSALYFCASSVECIRGPINREQYFGPGTRLTVT.

This clonotype was counted between two and nine times. The chain uses TRBV20-1 and TRBJ2-1; 8 bases map to TRBD2. J gave up 8 bases and V 0 bases, and 9 bases lay outside the gene matches. Germline loops: CDR1 DFQATT, CDR2 SNEGSKA (reference sequence). This CDR3 has 15 residues. CDR3 DNA: TGCAGTGCTAGAGATAACGAGCGGGGGCCAGATGAGCAGTTCTTC. It encodes CSARDNERGPDEQFF.

This clonotype was seen a handful of times. The CDR3 region has the DNA TGTGCCAGCAGCTTAGGGCACGGGAGCGGCACTGAAGCTTTCTTT. The encoded protein is CASSLGHGSGTEAFF. The chain uses TRBV11-2 and TRBJ1-1; D uncertain. The CDR3 runs 15 residues. From germline, CDR1 is SGHAT and CDR2 FQNNGV. V lost 1 base to trimming and J lost 4 bases, with 13 bases between them.

The rearrangement links TRBV3-1 to TRBJ1-1, with D possibly TRBD1 on 6 matching bases. The CDR3 loop spans 13 amino acids. With 3 bases removed from V and 8 bases from J, the gap between germline ends came to 13 bases. The germline gives CDR1 LGHDT, CDR2 YNNKEL (reference sequence). Here the CDR3 reads CASSHAGTLEAFF. The CDR3 nucleotides read TGTGCCAGCAGCCATGCCGGGACATTAGAAGCTTTCTTT. Complete variable domain (other parts from reference TRBV3-1 and TRBJ1-1): DTAVSQTPKYLVTQMGNDKSIKCEQNLGHDTMYWYKQDSKKFLKIMFSYNNKELIINETVPNRFSPKSPDKAHLNLHINSLELGDSAVYFCASSHAGTLEAFFGQGTRLTVV.